This T cell receptor beta chain was recorded in a study of cytomegalovirus exposure and HLA in healthy donors. Profiled with immunoSEQ multiplex PCR; TCRdb holds only in-frame clones, not every one. The repertoire includes some 150,000 clones, about 89% of them detected once, and 3% to 3.5% sits in the top ten. General observations from the study: The tendency of first-cohort TCR clusters to co-occur in the roughly 120 validation repertoires was the finding of a later analysis. Researchers reported that three CMV-associated chains were confirmed in vitro as CMV antigen-specific. Most TCR sequences showed up rarely, but some public TCRs showed up in many donors.

It was the approximately 120-subject validation cohort, separate from the approximately 670-subject first cohort, to which the donors belonged. Points on this clone: Antigen specificity is unknown.

V was clipped by 3 bases and J by 8 bases, with 23 bases between them. The germline CDR1 and CDR2 sequences are SGDLS and YYNGEE. CDR3 length: 16 residues. The sequencing sample was made of PBMCs. This chain connects TRBV9 to TRBJ1-2; the D gene is possibly TRBD1 (6 bases). The clonotype originates from a woman in her late teens or twenties in good health and CMV-seropositive. The CDR3 sequence is CASSGTGSDLIGGYTF. In nucleotides, the CDR3 is TGTGCCAGCAGCGGTACAGGGTCCGATCTGATTGGAGGCTACACCTTC.